This T cell receptor beta chain was sequenced for a study of Ad26.COV2.S vaccination and SARS-CoV-2 variants. In the study overall: As a participant in COV1001, the donor was in the Ad26.COV2.S trial arm. The vaccine Ad26.COV2.S was put into the muscle once, or twice with 56 days between. Study outcomes and limitations: Individuals receiving vaccine had higher spike-specific TCR breadth than placebo recipients did.

As to treatment: some 20 received Ad26.COV2.S at low or high dose, single or two shots; about 5 received placebo; per-sample allocation not given. Specimen acquisition occurred on day 63 following the initial vaccine or placebo injection. The vaccine antigen was prefusion-stabilized Wuhan SARS-CoV-2 spike. Clones were read by immunoSEQ multiplex PCR, and TCRdb kept only the in-frame ones, dropping some. The data contain approximately 360,000 clones, about 83% of them singletons. The CDR3 has 15 residues. Germline loops: CDR1 SEHNR, CDR2 FQNEAQ (reference sequence). V lost 1 base and J 10 bases, leaving 14 bases between the germline ends. This clone has just one count. Its antigen remains unidentified.

The sample here was peripheral blood, taken in a trial of Ad26.COV2.S vaccine versus placebo. The V and J genes are TRBV7-9 and TRBJ1-6; D perhaps matches TRBD1 (5 bases). This clonotype originated in a person aged 18-65 years who received the Ad26.COV2.S COVID-19 vaccine or a placebo. CDR3 residues: CASSLVAGFGSPLHF. The CDR3 nucleotides are TGTGCCAGCAGCTTAGTGGCAGGGTTCGGGTCACCCCTCCACTTT.